This entry describes one T cell receptor beta chain. This CDR3 region has 12 residues. CDR1 and CDR2 (germline): SQVTM, ANQGSEA. Between the trimmed V and J ends, which lost 5 bases and 8 bases, there was a span of 13 bases. These data come from a study of blood T cell repertoires in COVID-19. The protocol was immunoSEQ multiplex PCR, while the TCRdb copy is restricted to in-frame clones and leaves out a portion. The repertoire includes just under 70,000 clones, about nine tenths of them detected once, and roughly 8.8% sits in the top ten. J is TRBJ2-1 and V is TRBV29-1; D might be TRBD1 (5 bases). The specimen sequenced was peripheral blood. The receptor was isolated from a man aged 30 to 39 with acute or convalescent COVID-19. CDR3 residues: CSVRKGFDEQFF. CDR3 nucleotides: TGCAGCGTTAGGAAGGGGTTCGATGAGCAGTTCTTC.